This is a list of T cell receptor beta chains from one sample in a study of identical twins. TCRdb itself ran the 5' RACE reads through MiXCR, one entry per CDR3 protein. The profile shows a few hundred thousand distinct CDR3 sequences, nearly 10% of them singletons. The same specimen was also included in a second study, on yellow fever vaccine responses in identical twins.

Sequencing was performed on PBMCs. These receptors all come from a woman under 30 in good health. Both conserved end residues are part of each CDR3. D genes are given only for firm matches. Only some rows state a clone size, as once, few, many or a class for expanded clones.

>TRBJ2-7|TRBV6-5|few|NA
CASSYLEGSKEQYF
TGTGCCAGCAGTTATTTGGAGGGTTCTAAAGAGCAGTACTTC
>TRBJ2-1|TRBV20-1|many|NA
CSARTERTYNEQFF
TGCAGTGCTAGGACGGAGCGGACTTACAATGAGCAGTTCTTC
>TRBJ2-1|TRBV15|NA|TRBD2
CATSRAGTRYNEQFF
TGTGCCACCAGCAGAGCCGGGACTAGATACAATGAGCAGTTCTTC
>TRBJ2-7|TRBV19|few|NA
CASSVGSGEQYF
TGTGCCAGTTCCGTCGGGTCAGGGGAGCAGTACTTC
>TRBJ2-1|TRBV4-3|many|NA
CASSQRRAVFNEQFF
TGCGCCAGCAGCCAAAGAAGGGCGGTCTTCAATGAGCAGTTCTTC
>TRBJ2-1|TRBV20-1|NA|TRBD2
CSAEASGRHVEQFF
TGCAGTGCGGAAGCTAGCGGGAGGCATGTTGAGCAGTTCTTC
>TRBJ2-5|TRBV12-3/TRBV12-4|few|TRBD2
CATGVGGLETQYF
TGTGCCACCGGGGTGGGGGGGTTGGAGACCCAGTACTTC
>TRBJ2-1|TRBV7-3|many|TRBD2
CASSGPAGGHNEQFF
TGTGCCAGCAGCGGGCCCGCGGGGGGTCACAATGAGCAGTTCTTC
>TRBJ2-7|TRBV5-1|many|NA
CASSLDSSSYEQYF
TGCGCCAGCAGCCTGGACAGCAGCTCCTACGAGCAGTACTTC
>TRBJ1-1|TRBV7-9|NA|TRBD1
CASSLGTGSSTEAFF
TGTGCCAGCAGCTTGGGGACAGGGAGTAGCACTGAAGCTTTCTTT
>TRBJ2-1|TRBV5-1|few|TRBD1
CASSPRQGNYNEQFF
TGCGCCAGCAGCCCCAGACAGGGGAACTACAATGAGCAGTTCTTC
>TRBJ1-5|TRBV2|many|TRBD1
CASRPGTGGYQPQHF
TGTGCCAGCAGACCAGGGACAGGGGGTTATCAGCCCCAGCATTTT
>TRBJ2-7|TRBV4-2|NA|TRBD2
CASSRLGPTSGRNEQYF
TGTGCCAGCAGCCGGCTGGGACCGACTAGCGGGAGAAATGAGCAGTACTTC
>TRBJ2-7|TRBV21-1|few|NA
CASSKGRGPLCEQYF
TGTGCCAGCAGTAAAGGTCGGGGCCCCTTATGCGAGCAGTACTTC
>TRBJ2-6|TRBV27|NA|NA
CASSFYEAGANVLTF
TGTGCCAGCAGTTTTTACGAGGCTGGGGCCAACGTCCTGACTTTC
>TRBJ1-5|TRBV14|NA|NA
CASAFSSNQPQHF
TGTGCCAGCGCTTTTTCCAGCAATCAGCCCCAGCATTTT
>TRBJ2-1|TRBV29-1|few|NA
CSVEEAGHEQFF
TGCAGCGTTGAAGAAGCCGGGCATGAGCAGTTCTTC
>TRBJ1-2|TRBV6-5|many|NA
CASGASNYGYTF
TGTGCCAGCGGGGCCTCAAACTATGGCTACACCTTC
>TRBJ2-7|TRBV30|few|TRBD2
CAWRTGGALSEQYF
TGTGCCTGGAGAACCGGGGGGGCCTTGAGCGAGCAGTACTTC
>TRBJ2-6|TRBV29-1|NA|NA
CSATTGANVLTF
TGCAGCGCAACTACTGGGGCCAACGTCCTGACTTTC
>TRBJ2-1|TRBV5-1|few|NA
CASSLAGKDEQFF
TGCGCCAGCAGCTTGGCGGGGAAGGATGAGCAGTTCTTC
>TRBJ2-1|TRBV20-1|many|TRBD2
CSARPLAGIINEQFF
TGCAGTGCGAGGCCCCTAGCGGGCATAATAAATGAGCAGTTCTTC
>TRBJ2-3|TRBV29-1|NA|NA
CSVETPWSTDTQYF
TGCAGCGTTGAAACCCCATGGAGCACAGATACGCAGTATTTT
>TRBJ2-7|TRBV5-1|NA|TRBD2
CASSLLLAGGNEQYF
TGCGCCAGCTCTCTCCTACTAGCGGGGGGAAACGAGCAGTACTTC
>TRBJ2-3|TRBV20-1|NA|TRBD2
CSARDSGTSVFRGTDTQYF
TGCAGTGCTAGAGATTCGGGGACTAGTGTGTTTCGCGGCACAGATACGCAGTATTTT
>TRBJ2-1|TRBV28|NA|TRBD2
CASTQLAGGVNEQFF
TGTGCCAGCACCCAACTAGCGGGAGGGGTCAATGAGCAGTTCTTC
>TRBJ2-3|TRBV20-1|NA|NA
CSARVPGASADTQYF
TGCAGTGCTAGAGTGCCGGGGGCGAGCGCAGATACGCAGTATTTT
>TRBJ2-2|TRBV27|NA|NA
CATRLPGYTGELFF
TGTGCCACCCGCCTCCCTGGGTACACCGGGGAGCTGTTTTTT
>TRBJ1-1|TRBV14|few|TRBD1
CASSLTGQGLSEAFF
TGTGCCAGCAGCCTTACTGGACAGGGGCTTTCTGAAGCTTTCTTT
>TRBJ2-5|TRBV5-1|many|NA
CASSAAGSQETQYF
TGCGCCAGCAGTGCAGCCGGGAGCCAAGAGACCCAGTACTTC
>TRBJ2-3|TRBV4-3|NA|TRBD2
CASSQDGFSGSADTQYF
TGCGCCAGCAGCCAAGATGGGTTTAGCGGGAGCGCAGATACGCAGTATTTT
>TRBJ2-2|TRBV6-5|few|TRBD2
CASSYRGLAGYTGELFF
TGTGCCAGCAGTTACCGGGGACTAGCGGGTTACACCGGGGAGCTGTTTTTT
>TRBJ2-3|TRBV12-3/TRBV12-4|NA|TRBD2
CASTRRGGGRATDTQYF
TGTGCCAGCACCCGACGGGGAGGCGGGAGGGCCACAGATACGCAGTATTTT
>TRBJ2-1|TRBV7-8|NA|TRBD2
CASSLSLAANNEQFF
TGTGCCAGCAGCTTATCTCTAGCGGCAAACAATGAGCAGTTCTTC
>TRBJ1-6|TRBV20-1|NA|TRBD1
CSASGTGNSPLHF
TGCAGTGCTAGCGGGACAGGCAATTCACCCCTCCACTTT
>TRBJ2-1|TRBV29-1|NA|TRBD2
CSVPTSGGPYNEQFF
TGCAGCGTTCCGACTAGCGGGGGTCCCTACAATGAGCAGTTCTTC
>TRBJ2-2|TRBV29-1|NA|NA
CSVRGLNTGELFF
TGCAGCGTTAGGGGATTAAACACCGGGGAGCTGTTTTTT